This TCR beta chain was identified in a study of regulatory T cells in long-lasting Graves disease. Study background: Graves' patients diagnosed newly had used antithyroid drugs under 3 months.

This clonotype appeared many times. Its antigen remains unknown. Arm-PCR of CDR3 regions with iRepertoire HTBI primers generated TCR beta libraries. In the original analysis: Analysis of the samples identified 50 to 75 TRBV and roughly 15 TRBJ segments. MiXCR, applied by TCRdb to the multiplex PCR reads, yields one record per CDR3 protein. These V and J calls are TCRdb output, not the study's own analysis. This sample has approximately 540,000 distinct CDR3 sequences, with 12% found just once. Time point indicated: newly diagnosed GD, antithyroid drugs for less than 3 months. Construction of the TCR library relied on RNA isolated from PBMCs. Points from the study as a whole: Gene preferences differed: TRBV28, TRBJ1-2, TRBJ2-5 in persistent cases. What was studied was peripheral blood only, and not thyroid tissue.

The CDR3 has 15 amino acids. After removal of 6 bases from V and 4 bases from J, the junction contained 4 bases not matched to a gene. Germline-derived CDR1 and CDR2 are SGHAT and FQNNGV. In addition, the sample was reused for a study of T cells in Graves' hyperthyroidism and ophthalmopathy.

Sequencing was performed on peripheral blood mononuclear cells (PBMCs), taken at new diagnosis, from a patient treated with antithyroid drugs. The chain has TRBV11-2 and TRBJ2-3; TRBD2 agrees at 13 bases. This receptor was identified in a young woman with Graves disease. The CDR3 DNA reads as TGTGCCAGCAGAAGGACTAGCGGGAGTCCAGATACGCAGTATTTT. Its translation is CASRRTSGSPDTQYF.